This T cell receptor (beta chain) was identified in a study of memory CD4+ T cells and cytomegalovirus serostatus. Only in-frame clones appear in the TCRdb table, and some are missing; sequencing was by immunoSEQ multiplex PCR. The repertoire has just over 40,000 clones, about 76% of them found once; the top ten carry roughly 0.87%. The sort gate was single viable CD3+CD4+CD8-CD45RO+ cells for memory CD4+ T cells. Sequences were obtained from memory CD4+ T cells from blood. The clonotype was recovered from an adult in good health and CMV-seronegative.

The CDR3 DNA sequence: TGTGCCAGCTCACCTACGGGAGGGAGCAATCAGCCCCAGCATTTT. Its protein is CASSPTGGSNQPQHF. The rearrangement links TRBV18 to TRBJ1-5; D unresolved. Germline V gives CDR1 KGHSH, CDR2 LQKENI. Deletions cut 3 bases from V and 1 base from J, with 10 bases between. The CDR3 contains 15 residues.